The TCR beta chain described here comes from a study of cytomegalovirus exposure and HLA in healthy donors. Points from the study as a whole: Among TCR beta chains, those listed as cytomegalovirus-associated numbered about 160. In vitro experiments confirmed that a few CMV-associated chains were specific for CMV antigens. While the bulk of TCR sequences proved rare, some public TCRs turned up in many donors.

Trimming took 6 bases from V and 5 from J, leaving 11 bases between them. Germline V lookup: CDR1 WSHSY, CDR2 SAAADI. This CDR3 region has 13 residues. Produced via immunoSEQ multiplex PCR; TCRdb's table is partial and in-frame only. This table has approximately 280,000 clones, 80% to 90% appearing once. Notes on this clone: What it recognizes is unknown.

From the 120-subject validation cohort, which was separate from the roughly 670-subject first cohort, the donors were drawn. This rearrangement joins TRBV10-2 to TRBJ1-5; D is undetermined. The TCR comes from a woman under 30 in good health and CMV-seronegative. Sequenced material: PBMCs. As DNA, the CDR3 is TGCGCCAGCAGGTTCTCGGGTGATCAGCCCCAGCATTTT. This sequence encodes CASRFSGDQPQHF.